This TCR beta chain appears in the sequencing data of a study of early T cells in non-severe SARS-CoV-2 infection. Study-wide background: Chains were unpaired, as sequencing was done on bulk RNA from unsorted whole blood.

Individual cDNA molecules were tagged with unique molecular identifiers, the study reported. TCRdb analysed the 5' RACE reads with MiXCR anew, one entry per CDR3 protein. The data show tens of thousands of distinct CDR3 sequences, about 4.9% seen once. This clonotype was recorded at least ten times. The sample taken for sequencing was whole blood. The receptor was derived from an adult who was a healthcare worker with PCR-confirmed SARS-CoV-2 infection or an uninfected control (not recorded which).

This chain's CDR3 is CASSPGGVEQFF. The DNA of the CDR3 is TGTGCCAGCAGCCCTGGGGGAGTCGAGCAGTTCTTC. V usage is TRBV12-3 or TRBV12-4 and J usage is TRBJ2-1; D could derive from TRBD1 or TRBD2 (5 bases each). The length of the CDR3 is 12 residues. The V end was cut by 6 bases, the J end by 10 bases, with 13 bases between.